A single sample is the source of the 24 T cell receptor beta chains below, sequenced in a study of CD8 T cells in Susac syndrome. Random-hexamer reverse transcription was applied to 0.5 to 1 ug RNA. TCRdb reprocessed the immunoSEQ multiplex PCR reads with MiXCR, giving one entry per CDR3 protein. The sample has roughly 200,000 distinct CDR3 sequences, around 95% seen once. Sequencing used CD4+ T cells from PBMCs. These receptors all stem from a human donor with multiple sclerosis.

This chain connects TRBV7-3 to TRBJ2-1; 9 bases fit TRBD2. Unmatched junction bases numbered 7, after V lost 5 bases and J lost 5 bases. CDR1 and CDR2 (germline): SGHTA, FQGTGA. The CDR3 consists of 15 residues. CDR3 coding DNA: TGTGCCAGCAGCCAGAGACTAGCGGAACACAATGAGCAGTTCTTC. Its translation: CASSQRLAEHNEQFF.

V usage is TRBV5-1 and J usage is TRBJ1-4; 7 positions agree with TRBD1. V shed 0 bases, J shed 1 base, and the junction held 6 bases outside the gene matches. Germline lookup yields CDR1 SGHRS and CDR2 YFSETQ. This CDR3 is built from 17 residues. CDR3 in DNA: TGCGCCAGCAGCTTGGCCTCAGGGGGAGTAACTAATGAAAAACTGTTTTTT. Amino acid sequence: CASSLASGGVTNEKLFF. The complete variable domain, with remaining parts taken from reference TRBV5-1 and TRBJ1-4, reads KAGVTQTPRYLIKTRGQQVTLSCSPISGHRSVSWYQQTPGQGLQFLFEYFSETQRNKGNFPGRFSGRQFSNSRSEMNVSTLELGDSALYLCASSLASGGVTNEKLFFGSGTQLSVL.

In DNA form, the CDR3 reads TGTGCCAGCAGTTTCAGGCGTGACAGCTCCTACAATGAGCAGTTCTTC. Its translation is CASSFRRDSSYNEQFF. The rearrangement uses TRBV12-3 or TRBV12-4 and TRBJ2-1; TRBD1 is a possible D gene (5 bases). The CDR3 has 16 residues. With 3 bases removed from V and 0 bases from J, the gap between germline ends came to 12 bases.

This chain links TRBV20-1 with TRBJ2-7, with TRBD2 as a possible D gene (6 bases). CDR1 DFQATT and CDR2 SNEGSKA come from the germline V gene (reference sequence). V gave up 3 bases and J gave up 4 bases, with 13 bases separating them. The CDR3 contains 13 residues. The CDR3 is CSARPGLGYEQYF. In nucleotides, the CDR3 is TGCAGTGCTAGGCCGGGACTTGGATACGAGCAGTACTTC.

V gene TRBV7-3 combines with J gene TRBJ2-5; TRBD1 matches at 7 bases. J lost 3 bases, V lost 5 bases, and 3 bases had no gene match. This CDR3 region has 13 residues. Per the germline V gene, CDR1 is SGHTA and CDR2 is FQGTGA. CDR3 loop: CASSRDRKETQYF. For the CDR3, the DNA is TGTGCCAGCAGCCGGGACAGAAAAGAGACCCAGTACTTC.

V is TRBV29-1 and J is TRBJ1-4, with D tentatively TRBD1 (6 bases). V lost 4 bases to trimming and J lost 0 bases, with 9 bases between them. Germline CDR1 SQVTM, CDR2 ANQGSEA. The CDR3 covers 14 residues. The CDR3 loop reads CSVVGGATNEKLFF. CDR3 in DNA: TGCAGCGTTGTAGGGGGTGCAACTAATGAAAAACTGTTTTTT.

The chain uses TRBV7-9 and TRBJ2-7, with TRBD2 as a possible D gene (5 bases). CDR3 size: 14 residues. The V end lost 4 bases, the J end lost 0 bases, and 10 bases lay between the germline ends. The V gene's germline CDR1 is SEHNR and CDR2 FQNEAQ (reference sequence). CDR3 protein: CASSSSGFSYEQYF. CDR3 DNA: TGTGCCAGCAGCTCAAGCGGTTTCTCCTACGAGCAGTACTTC. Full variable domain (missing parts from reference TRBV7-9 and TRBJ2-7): DTGVSQNPRHKITKRGQNVTFRCDPISEHNRLYWYRQTLGQGPEFLTYFQNEAQLEKSRLLSDRFSAERPKGSFSTLEIQRTEQGDSAMYLCASSSSGFSYEQYFGPGTRLTVT.

The CDR3 sequence is CAWRLTGGTDTQYF. As DNA, the CDR3 is TGTGCCTGGAGGCTGACAGGGGGAACAGATACGCAGTATTTT. The chain combines TRBV30 with TRBJ2-3, with 9 bases lining up with TRBD1. CDR1 and CDR2 from the germline V gene are GTSNPN and SVGIG (reference sequence). The CDR3 consists of 14 residues. Unmatched junction bases numbered 4, after V lost 3 bases and J lost 3 bases.

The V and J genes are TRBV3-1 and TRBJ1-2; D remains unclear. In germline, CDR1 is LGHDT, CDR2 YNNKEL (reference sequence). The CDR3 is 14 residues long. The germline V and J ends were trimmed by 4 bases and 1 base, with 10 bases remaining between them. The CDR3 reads CASSPTLGNYGYTF. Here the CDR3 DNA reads TGTGCCAGCAGCCCTACCCTGGGTAACTATGGCTACACCTTC.

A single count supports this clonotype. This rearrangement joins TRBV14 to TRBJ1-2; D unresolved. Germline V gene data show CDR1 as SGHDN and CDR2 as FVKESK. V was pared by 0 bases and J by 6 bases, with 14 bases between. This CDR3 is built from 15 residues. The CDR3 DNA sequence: TGTGCCAGCAGCCAAGACGGTTCAGTTAATCATGGCTACACCTTC. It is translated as CASSQDGSVNHGYTF.

The CDR3 loop is CASSLTPGANSYEQYF. The CDR3, as DNA: TGTGCCAGCAGCTTAACGCCAGGGGCAAACTCCTACGAGCAGTACTTC. The V gene is TRBV7-3, the J gene TRBJ2-7, with D possibly being TRBD1 (6 bases). V lost 0 bases, J lost 0 bases, and 12 bases lay in between. The germline gives CDR1 SGHTA, CDR2 FQGTGA. The CDR3 has 16 residues.

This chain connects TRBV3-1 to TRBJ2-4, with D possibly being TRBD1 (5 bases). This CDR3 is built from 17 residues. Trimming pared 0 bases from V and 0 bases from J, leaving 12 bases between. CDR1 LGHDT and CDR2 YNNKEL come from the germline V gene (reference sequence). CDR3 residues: CASSQDESRVAKNIQYF. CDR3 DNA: TGTGCCAGCAGCCAAGATGAGTCCAGGGTAGCCAAAAACATTCAGTACTTC.

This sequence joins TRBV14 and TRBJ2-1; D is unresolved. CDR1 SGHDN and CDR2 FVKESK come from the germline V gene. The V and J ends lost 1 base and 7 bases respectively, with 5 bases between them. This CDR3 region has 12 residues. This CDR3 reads CASSQGPNEQFF. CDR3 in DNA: TGTGCCAGCAGCCAAGGCCCGAATGAGCAGTTCTTC. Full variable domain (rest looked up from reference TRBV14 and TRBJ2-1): EAGVTQFPSHSVIEKGQTVTLRCDPISGHDNLYWYRRVMGKEIKFLLHFVKESKQDESGMPNNRFLAERTGGTYSTLKVQPAELEDSGVYFCASSQGPNEQFFGPGTRLTVL.

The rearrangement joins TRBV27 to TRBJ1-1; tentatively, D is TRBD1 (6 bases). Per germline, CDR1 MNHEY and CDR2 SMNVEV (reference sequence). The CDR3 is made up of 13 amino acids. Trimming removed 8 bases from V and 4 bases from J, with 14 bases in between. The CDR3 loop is CASEDRPGTEAFF. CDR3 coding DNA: TGTGCCAGCGAAGACAGGCCAGGCACTGAAGCTTTCTTT.

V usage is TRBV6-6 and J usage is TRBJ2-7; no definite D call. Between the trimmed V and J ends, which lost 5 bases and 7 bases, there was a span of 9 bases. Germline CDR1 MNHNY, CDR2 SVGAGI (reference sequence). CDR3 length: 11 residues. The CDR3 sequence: CASSAKWEQYF. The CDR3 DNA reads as TGTGCCAGCAGTGCCAAGTGGGAGCAGTACTTC.

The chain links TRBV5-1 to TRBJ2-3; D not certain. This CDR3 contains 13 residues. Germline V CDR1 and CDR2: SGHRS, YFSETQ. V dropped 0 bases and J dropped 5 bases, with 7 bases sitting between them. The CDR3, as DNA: TGCGCCAGCAGCTTGGAGCGCCGAGATACGCAGTATTTT. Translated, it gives CASSLERRDTQYF.

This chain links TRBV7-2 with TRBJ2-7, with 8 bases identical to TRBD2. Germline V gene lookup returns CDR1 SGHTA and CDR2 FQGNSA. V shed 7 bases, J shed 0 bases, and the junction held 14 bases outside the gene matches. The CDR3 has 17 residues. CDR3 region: CASTRGGGGSFSYEQYF. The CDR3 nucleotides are TGTGCCAGCACCCGAGGCGGCGGGGGGTCGTTCTCCTACGAGCAGTACTTC.

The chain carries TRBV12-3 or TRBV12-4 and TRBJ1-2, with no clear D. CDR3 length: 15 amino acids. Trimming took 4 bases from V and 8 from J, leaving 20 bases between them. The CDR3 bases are TGTGCCAGCAGTTCGGGTTTTTCCGGAATAAACGGCTACACCTTC. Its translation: CASSSGFSGINGYTF.

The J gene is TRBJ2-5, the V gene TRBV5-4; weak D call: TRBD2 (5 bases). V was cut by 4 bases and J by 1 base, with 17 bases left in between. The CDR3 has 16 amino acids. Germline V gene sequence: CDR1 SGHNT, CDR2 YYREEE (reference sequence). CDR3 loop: CASSPIMDGGQETQYF. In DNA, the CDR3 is TGTGCCAGCAGCCCAATAATGGACGGAGGCCAAGAGACCCAGTACTTC. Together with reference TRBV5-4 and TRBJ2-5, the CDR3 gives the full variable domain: ETGVTQSPTHLIKTRGQQVTLRCSSQSGHNTVSWYQQALGQGPQFIFQYYREEENGRGNFPPRFSGLQFPNYSSELNVNALELDDSALYLCASSPIMDGGQETQYFGPGTRLLVL.

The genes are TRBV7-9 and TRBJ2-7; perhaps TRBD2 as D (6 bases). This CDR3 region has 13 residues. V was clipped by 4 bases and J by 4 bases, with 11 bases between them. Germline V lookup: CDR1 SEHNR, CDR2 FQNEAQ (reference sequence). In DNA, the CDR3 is TGTGCCAGCAGCTCCAGCGGAGGGTACGAGCAGTACTTC. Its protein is CASSSSGGYEQYF.

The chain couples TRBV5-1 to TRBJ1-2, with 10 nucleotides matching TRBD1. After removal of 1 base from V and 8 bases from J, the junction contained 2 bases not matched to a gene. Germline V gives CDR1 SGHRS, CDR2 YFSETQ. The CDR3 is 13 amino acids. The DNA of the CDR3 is TGCGCCAGCAGCTTGCCGACAGGGGGCGGCTACACCTTC. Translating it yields CASSLPTGGGYTF.

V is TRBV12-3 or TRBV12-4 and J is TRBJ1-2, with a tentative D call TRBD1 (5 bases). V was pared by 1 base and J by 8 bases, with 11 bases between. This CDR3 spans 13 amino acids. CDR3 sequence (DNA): TGTGCCAGCAGTTTAGTTAGGGGTGGCGGCTACACCTTC. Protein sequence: CASSLVRGGGYTF.

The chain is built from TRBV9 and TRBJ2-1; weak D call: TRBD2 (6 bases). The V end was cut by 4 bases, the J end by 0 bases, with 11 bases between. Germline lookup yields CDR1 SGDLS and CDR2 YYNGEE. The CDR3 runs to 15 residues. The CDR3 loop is CASSPRGSSYNEQFF. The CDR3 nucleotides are TGTGCCAGCAGCCCCCGGGGGAGCTCCTACAATGAGCAGTTCTTC. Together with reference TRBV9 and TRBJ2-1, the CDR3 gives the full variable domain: DSGVTQTPKHLITATGQRVTLRCSPRSGDLSVYWYQQSLDQGLQFLIQYYNGEERAKGNILERFSAQQFPDLHSELNLSSLELGDSALYFCASSPRGSSYNEQFFGPGTRLTVL.

The CDR3 coding sequence is TGTGCCAGCAGCATGGGGGCATCCTACGAGCAGTACTTC. This codes for CASSMGASYEQYF. The chain employs TRBV7-2 and TRBJ2-7, with D possibly being TRBD1 (6 bases). V lost 5 bases to trimming and J lost 1 base, with 9 bases between them. Per the germline V gene, CDR1 is SGHTA and CDR2 is FQGNSA. CDR3 length: 13 residues.